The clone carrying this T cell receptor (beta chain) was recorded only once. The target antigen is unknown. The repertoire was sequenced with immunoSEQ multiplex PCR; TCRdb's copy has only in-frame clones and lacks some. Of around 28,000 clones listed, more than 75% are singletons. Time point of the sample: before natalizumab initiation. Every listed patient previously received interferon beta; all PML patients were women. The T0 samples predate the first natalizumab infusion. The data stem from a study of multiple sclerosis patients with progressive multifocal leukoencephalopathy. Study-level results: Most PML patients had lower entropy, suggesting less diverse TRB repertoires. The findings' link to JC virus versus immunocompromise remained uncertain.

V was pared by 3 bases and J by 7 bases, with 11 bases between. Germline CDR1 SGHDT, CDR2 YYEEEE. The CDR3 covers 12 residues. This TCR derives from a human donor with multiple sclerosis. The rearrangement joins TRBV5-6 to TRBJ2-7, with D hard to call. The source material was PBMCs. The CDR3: CASSSGSGEQYF. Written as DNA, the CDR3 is TGTGCCAGCAGCTCCGGATCCGGGGAGCAGTACTTC.